This T cell receptor beta chain is drawn from a study of monozygotic twins with inflammatory bowel disease (dated by TCRdb to about 2019). The study in broad terms: A total of about 28 monozygotic twin pairs were included in the full study, comprising nine German pairs (four IBD-concordant, five IBD-discordant) and 19 IBD-discordant Danish pairs. Within discordant pairs, disease-associated traits were sought mainly by comparing IBD patients with their genetically identical healthy co-twins. Each individual had, on average, about 151 000 unique TCRalpha sequences and 181 000 unique TCRbeta sequences available for analysis. Beyond this particular receptor, the publication reports: A decrease in TCRbeta repertoire diversity, as measured by inverse Simpson index, was observed in IBD patients compared with their healthy co-twins. No difference in repertoire similarity was observed between concordant and discordant twins, possibly owing to limited statistical power. The analysis was unable to tell different T cell subtypes apart. Fewer clonotypes were shared with other individuals by IBD patients than by healthy twins, most markedly in patients showing signs of disease activity. The results gave no support for a single strong signal or clonotype linked to IBD. Because patients received different immunosuppressive treatments, the repertoires may have picked up extra background noise and variability between individuals.

In the case of this clonotype: The antigen this receptor binds is unknown.

From each donor, an approximately 2.5 ml peripheral blood sample was drawn into PAXgene tubes and stored at -80 degrees C. Without T cell sorting, total RNA was isolated from whole blood using the PAXgene blood miRNA kit on an automated QIAcube. Peripheral blood from monozygotic twin pairs concordant or discordant for inflammatory bowel disease was subjected to deep TCRalpha and TCRbeta repertoire profiling with unique molecular barcoding. Smoking habits were recorded for all twin pairs, and individuals were classified as current, former or never smokers. Reading the germline V gene gives CDR1 MGHRA and CDR2 YSYEKL. The CDR3 runs 18 residues from the cysteine to the phenylalanine. A DNA sequence was not provided. Library method: 5' RACE. For each TCR library, roughly 3,600 ng of total RNA was used. cDNA was synthesized with SMARTScribe reverse transcriptase in eight separate reactions per sample. During cDNA synthesis, template switching introduced unique molecular identifiers that contained a 6-nucleotide sample barcode. Amplification of TCRalpha and TCRbeta cDNA involved two nested PCRs of approximately 17 and 9 cycles, and each PCR was followed by bead purification. Before amplification, the cDNA was treated with uracil DNA-glycosylase and purified using the QIAquick PCR purification kit. The second PCR added Illumina TruSeq-compatible adapters along with sample-specific barcodes. Library quality and concentration were assessed using TapeStation and Qubit, and approximately 5 ng of each library was pooled. Sequencing of the pooled libraries was done on an Illumina HiSeq2500 single-index Rapid Run using custom sequencing primers and 2 x 100 bp reads. The authors' pipeline ran thus. PCR and sequencing errors were corrected by UMI-based consensus assembly using MiGEC version 1.2.6. V(D)J alignment, clonotype assembly and CDR3 extraction were performed with MiXCR version 2.1.1. To normalise gene usage, clonotype sharing and MAIT/NKT TCR abundance, the analysis used the top 1000, 10 000 and 20 000 clonotypes per sample. Diversity was computed as the inverse Simpson index with the vegan R package after downsampling to 27 000 UMIs. Statistical testing used paired Mann-Whitney U tests on the discordant twin pairs and applied Benjamini-Hochberg correction for multiple testing. Following TCRdb reprocessing, every CDR3 protein sequence forms one entry, and DNA is not provided. V and J calls and clone size were set by TCRdb, not the authors. In this sample's table one finds 440,000 or so distinct CDR3 sequences. The ten top clones hold roughly 2.5% of the sample.

In this chain, TRBV4-1 is recombined with TRBJ1-4; the D call from TCRdb, TRBD1, cannot be confirmed without DNA. Sequencing was done on a sample of blood. The sequence came from a human donor with ulcerative colitis or Crohn's disease, or a healthy co-twin of an affected twin (not recorded which). The CDR3 corresponds to CASSSQVGGPATNEKLFF.